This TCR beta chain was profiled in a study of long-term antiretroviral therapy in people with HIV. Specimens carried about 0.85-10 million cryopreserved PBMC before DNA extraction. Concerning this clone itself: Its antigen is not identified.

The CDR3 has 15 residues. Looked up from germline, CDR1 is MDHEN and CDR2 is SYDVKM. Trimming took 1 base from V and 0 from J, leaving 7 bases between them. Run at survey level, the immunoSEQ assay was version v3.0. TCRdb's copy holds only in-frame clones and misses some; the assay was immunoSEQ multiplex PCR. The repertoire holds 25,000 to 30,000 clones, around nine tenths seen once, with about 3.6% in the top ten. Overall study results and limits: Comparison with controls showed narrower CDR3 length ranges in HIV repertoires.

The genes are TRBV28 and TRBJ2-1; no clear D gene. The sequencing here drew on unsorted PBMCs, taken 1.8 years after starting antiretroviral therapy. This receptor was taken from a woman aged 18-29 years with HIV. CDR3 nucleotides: TGTGCCAGCAGTTTATCGACGAACTCCTACAATGAGCAGTTCTTC. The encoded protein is CASSLSTNSYNEQFF.